This TCR beta chain originates from a study of blood T cell repertoires in COVID-19. The assay was immunoSEQ multiplex PCR, and TCRdb's table has in-frame clones only and misses some. Of roughly 30,000 clones in the sample, 80% to 90% were seen once. Germline values: CDR1 MNHEY, CDR2 SVGEGT. This CDR3 has 16 amino acids. Losses at the gene ends were 3 bases for V and 9 bases for J; bases not matched to a gene: 10. The sample was peripheral blood. This TCR derives from a human donor with acute or convalescent COVID-19. The donor label of this sample is uncertain. V usage is TRBV6-2 or TRBV6-3 and J usage is TRBJ2-1, with 11 positions matching TRBD2. CDR3 amino acids: CASSYTGEGTSGEQFF. CDR3 nucleotides: TGTGCCAGCAGTTATACGGGGGAGGGGACTAGCGGTGAGCAGTTCTTC.